The clone carrying this T cell receptor (beta chain) was found once. V was cut by 7 bases and J by 2 bases, with 17 bases left in between. This CDR3 is built from 14 residues. The germline V gene has CDR1 SQVTM and CDR2 ANQGSEA. This specimen belongs to a study of blood T cell repertoires in COVID-19. Overall study: COVID-19 samples collected from the United States, Italy and Spain covered acute and convalescent phases. PBMCs, B-cell-depleted T cells, or T cells provided the cDNA or gDNA that made up the material.

How the authors handled the data: The assay estimated nucleated cells by amplifying reference gene primers. TCRdb keeps only in-frame clones here, not all; method: immunoSEQ multiplex PCR. V and J calls and clone size come straight from that table; D and trimming were deduced from the DNA. The repertoire holds about 190,000 clones, with nearly 90% as singletons. The chain joins TRBV29-1 to TRBJ2-5, with D possibly TRBD1 on 5 matching bases. The sequence derives from a man aged 45-65 years with acute or convalescent COVID-19. The sequenced sample consisted of peripheral blood. CDR3 sequence reads: CSAIPQARQETQYF. The CDR3 DNA sequence: TGCAGCGCCATACCACAGGCACGTCAAGAGACCCAGTACTTC.